Below, one TCR beta chain is given with its context. The CDR3 end falls 3 residues outside the read, so it is completed with the germline J gene. The sample originates from a study of T cells in women clearing cervical HPV infection. Study-level background: Women with histologically confirmed HPV16-related CIN3 or worse, 2 with invasive cancer, served as cases. Case blood drawn at lesion detection; control blood after infection cleared.

The assay was immunoSEQ multiplex PCR, and TCRdb's table has in-frame clones only and misses some. This repertoire includes some 14,000 clones. The germline V gene has CDR1 KGHSH and CDR2 LQKENI. V was pared by 3 bases and J by 4 bases, with 4 bases of the junction left unmatched. The CDR3 spans 15 residues. This clonotype was sampled from a woman aged 18-70 years with a cervical HPV16 infection that either progressed to CIN3+ or cleared (not recorded which). The chain is built from TRBV18 and TRBJ1-5; 9 bases fit TRBD1. Sequenced input: blood buffy coat. CDR3 DNA, as far as it was read: TGTGCCAGCTCACCGTCGGGACAGGGAAATCAGCCC. It is translated as CASSPSGQGNQP. The CDR3, in full, reads CASSPSGQGNQPQHF.